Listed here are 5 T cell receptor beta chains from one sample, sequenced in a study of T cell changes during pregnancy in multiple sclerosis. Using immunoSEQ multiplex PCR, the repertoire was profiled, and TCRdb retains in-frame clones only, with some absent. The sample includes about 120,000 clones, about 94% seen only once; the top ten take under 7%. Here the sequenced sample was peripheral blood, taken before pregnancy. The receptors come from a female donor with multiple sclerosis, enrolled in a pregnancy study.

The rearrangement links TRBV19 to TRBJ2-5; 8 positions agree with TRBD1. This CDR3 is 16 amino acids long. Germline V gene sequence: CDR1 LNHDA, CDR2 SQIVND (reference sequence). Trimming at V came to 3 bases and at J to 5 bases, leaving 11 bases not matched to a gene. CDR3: CASSITRQGRRETQYF. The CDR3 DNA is TGTGCCAGTAGTATCACCCGACAGGGGAGACGGGAGACCCAGTACTTC. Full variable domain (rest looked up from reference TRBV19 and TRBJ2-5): DGGITQSPKYLFRKEGQNVTLSCEQNLNHDAMYWYRQDPGQGLRLIYYSQIVNDFQKGDIAEGYSVSREKKESFPLTVTSAQKNPTAFYLCASSITRQGRRETQYFGPGTRLLVL.

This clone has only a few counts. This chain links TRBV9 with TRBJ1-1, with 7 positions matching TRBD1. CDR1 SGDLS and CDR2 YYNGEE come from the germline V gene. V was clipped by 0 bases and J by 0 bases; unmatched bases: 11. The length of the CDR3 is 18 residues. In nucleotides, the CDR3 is TGTGCCAGCAGCGTAGGACAGGGAAAGGGAAGAATGAACACTGAAGCTTTCTTT. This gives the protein CASSVGQGKGRMNTEAFF.

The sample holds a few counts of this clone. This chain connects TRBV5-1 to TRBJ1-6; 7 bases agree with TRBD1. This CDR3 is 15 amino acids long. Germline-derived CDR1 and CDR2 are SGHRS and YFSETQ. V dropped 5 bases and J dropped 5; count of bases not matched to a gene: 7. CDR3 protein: CASRAGDSHNSPLHF. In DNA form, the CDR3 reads TGCGCCAGCAGGGCCGGGGACAGTCATAATTCACCCCTCCACTTT.

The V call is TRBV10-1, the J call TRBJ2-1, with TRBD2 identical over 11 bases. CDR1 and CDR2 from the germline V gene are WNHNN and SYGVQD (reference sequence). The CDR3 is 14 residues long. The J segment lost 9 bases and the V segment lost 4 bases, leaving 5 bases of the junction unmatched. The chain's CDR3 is CASSGDSGRGEQFF. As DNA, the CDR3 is TGCGCCAGCAGTGGTGATAGCGGGAGGGGTGAGCAGTTCTTC.

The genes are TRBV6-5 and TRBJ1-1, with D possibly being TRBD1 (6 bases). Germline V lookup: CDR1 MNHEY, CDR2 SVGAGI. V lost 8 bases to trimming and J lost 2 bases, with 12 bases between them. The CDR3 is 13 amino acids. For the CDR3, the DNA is TGTGCCAGCGGTGCAGGGGTAAACACTGAAGCTTTCTTT. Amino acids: CASGAGVNTEAFF.